This TCR beta chain was sequenced during a study of radiation and T cells in renal cell carcinoma. Concerning this clone: Its antigen is not identified.

Repertoires were generated with immunoSEQ multiplex PCR, while TCRdb's copy carries only in-frame clones and drops some. Among 25,000 to 30,000 clones listed, about 85% were seen once. Study-level results: Top tumor clonotypes rose in blood 2 weeks post-radiation, then contracted. Baseline intratumoral clonotype presence is unknown without pretreatment biopsies.

Time point described: blood 2 weeks post-SBRT. Treatment here: 15 Gy SBRT to primary tumor, nephrectomy 4 weeks later. The tumor was a clear cell renal cell carcinoma. The CDR3 consists of 14 residues. Trimming took 0 bases from V and 6 from J, leaving 11 bases between them. Germline values: CDR1 MNHEY, CDR2 SVGAGI. The V gene is TRBV6-5, the J gene TRBJ1-1; tentative D call: TRBD1 (5 bases). Sequences were derived from blood, sampled from a patient whose treatment included radiotherapy and nephrectomy. The receptor's source is a man in his 60s with renal cell carcinoma. The CDR3 nucleotides are TGTGCCAGCAGTTACTCCGGGGGTAGGGCTGAAGCTTTCTTT. Its translation: CASSYSGGRAEAFF.